The text below deals with one T cell receptor (beta chain). No antigen is known for it. This sample was included in a study of lymphopenia after photon versus proton radiotherapy. The study, taken as a whole, reports: Oligoclonal CD8+ Temra expansion after nadir drove photon patients' diversity drop.

The repertoire was sequenced with immunoSEQ multiplex PCR; TCRdb's copy has only in-frame clones and lacks some. The sample consists of approximately 20,000 clones, about 90% of them appearing once. This CDR3 comprises 15 residues. J lost 8 bases, V lost 4 bases, and 11 bases had no gene match. CDR1 is SGHRS, CDR2 YFSETQ, per germline. The receptor comes from a woman in her seventies with pancreatic cancer. Some clones in this sample may be carry-over from other donors' samples. The sequencing here drew on peripheral blood, taken from a patient treated with proton-based radiotherapy. V and J are TRBV5-1 and TRBJ2-4, with TRBD2 identical over 8 bases. The CDR3 nucleotides are TGCGCCAGCAGCCCAGCGGGAGAAGGTTCGGACATTCAGTACTTC. This gives the protein CASSPAGEGSDIQYF.